Following are 2 T cell receptor beta chains from one sample sequenced in a study of blood T cell repertoires in COVID-19. Profiling relied on immunoSEQ multiplex PCR, and the TCRdb table lists in-frame clones only, not all of them. Altogether about 380,000 clones are present, around 90% being singletons, with the ten largest covering 6.5% to 7%. Sequenced material: peripheral blood. Receptors were obtained from a young man with active or convalescent COVID-19.

The genes are TRBV6-5 and TRBJ1-5; 8 bases line up with TRBD1. The germline gives CDR1 MNHEY, CDR2 SVGAGI. This CDR3 has 12 residues. Trimming took 3 bases from V and 13 from J; bases not matched to a gene: 5. The chain's CDR3 is CASSYSGGYQHF. The CDR3 DNA sequence: TGTGCCAGCAGTTATTCAGGGGGCTATCAGCATTTT.

V gene TRBV6-5 combines with J gene TRBJ2-2; unclear D gene. The germline V gene encodes CDR1 MNHEY and CDR2 SVGAGI. This CDR3 is built from 15 residues. The V gene lost 6 bases and the J gene lost 0 bases, with 11 bases spanning the gap. The CDR3 DNA reads as TGTGCCAGCAGGATACAAACTACGAACACCGGGGAGCTGTTTTTT. Amino acid sequence: CASRIQTTNTGELFF.